Presented here are 7 T cell receptor beta chains from one specimen sequenced in a study of blood T cell repertoires in COVID-19. Clones were read by immunoSEQ multiplex PCR, and TCRdb kept only the in-frame ones, dropping some. This table holds under 200,000 clones, roughly 84% found once. Sequencing was done on a sample of peripheral blood. These receptors originate from a woman of 80 years or more with active or convalescent COVID-19.

The sample holds a few counts of this clone. This sequence joins TRBV9 and TRBJ1-4; TRBD1 matches 12 bases. The CDR3 length is 17 residues. Germline CDR1 SGDLS, CDR2 YYNGEE. The V gene end was trimmed by 2 bases and the J gene end by 3 bases; junction bases not matched to a gene: 5. The DNA for the CDR3 is TGTGCCAGCAGCGTGGAGGGACAGGGGGCTGCTAATGAAAAACTGTTTTTT. Its translation: CASSVEGQGAANEKLFF.

The rearrangement joins TRBV10-3 to TRBJ1-2; TRBD1 might be the D (5 bases). This CDR3 is built from 13 residues. Trimming removed 7 bases at V and 8 bases at J, with 17 bases between. Germline-derived CDR1 and CDR2 are ENHRY and SYGVKD. The CDR3, as DNA: TGTGCCATCAAGGAGGGGATCCAGACGGGCTACACCTTC. Translating it yields CAIKEGIQTGYTF.

The chain combines TRBV2 with TRBJ2-5, with D possibly matching TRBD1 (6 bases). This CDR3 comprises 15 residues. V was pared by 6 bases and J by 5 bases, with 19 bases between. CDR1 is SNHLY, CDR2 FYNNEI, per germline. CDR3 protein: CASSETGLGSETQYF. The CDR3 DNA follows: TGTGCCAGCAGCGAAACAGGGTTGGGTTCGGAGACCCAGTACTTC.

The J gene is TRBJ2-3, the V gene TRBV11-3; the D gene is possibly TRBD1 (6 bases). The CDR3 has 15 amino acids. V dropped 5 bases and J dropped 2 bases, with 14 bases sitting between them. The germline V gene has CDR1 SGHNT and CDR2 YENEEA. CDR3 in amino acids: CASSPTQGSTDTQYF. As DNA, the CDR3 is TGTGCCAGCAGCCCCACACAGGGATCCACAGATACGCAGTATTTT.

The chain has TRBV2 and TRBJ1-5, with TRBD1 as a possible D gene (5 bases). Trimming stripped 1 base from V and 7 bases from J, with 17 bases between. This CDR3 region has 16 residues. Germline CDR1 and CDR2: SNHLY and FYNNEI. CDR3: CASSEEGLGGGQPQHF. In DNA form, the CDR3 reads TGTGCCAGCAGTGAAGAGGGTCTCGGGGGAGGACAGCCCCAGCATTTT.

V is TRBV14 and J is TRBJ2-2; 9 nucleotides match TRBD1. V gave up 4 bases and J gave up 0 bases; unmatched junction bases: 3. This CDR3 region has 16 residues. Germline lookup yields CDR1 SGHDN and CDR2 FVKESK. The CDR3 DNA reads TGTGCCAGCAGCCTGGGACAGGGAGCGAACACCGGGGAGCTGTTTTTT. Residues: CASSLGQGANTGELFF.

Details on this clone: This sample also contains other DNA sequences that code for the same CDR3. This chain links TRBV9 with TRBJ1-6; a possible D gene is TRBD1 (6 bases). Trimming removed 3 bases at V and 7 bases at J, with 11 bases between. Germline V gene sequence: CDR1 SGDLS, CDR2 YYNGEE. The CDR3 length is 14 residues. The CDR3 DNA reads TGTGCCAGCAGCGACAGGGTCGGGAATTCACCCCTCCACTTT. It encodes CASSDRVGNSPLHF. Complete variable domain (other parts from reference TRBV9 and TRBJ1-6): DSGVTQTPKHLITATGQRVTLRCSPRSGDLSVYWYQQSLDQGLQFLIQYYNGEERAKGNILERFSAQQFPDLHSELNLSSLELGDSALYFCASSDRVGNSPLHFGNGTRLTVT.